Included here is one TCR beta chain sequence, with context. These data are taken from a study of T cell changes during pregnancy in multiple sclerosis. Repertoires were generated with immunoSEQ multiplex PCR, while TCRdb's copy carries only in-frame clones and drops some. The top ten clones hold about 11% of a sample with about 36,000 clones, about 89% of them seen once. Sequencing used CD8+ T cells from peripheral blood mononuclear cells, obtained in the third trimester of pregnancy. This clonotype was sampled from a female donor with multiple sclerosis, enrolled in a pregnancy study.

This CDR3 is CASSLLAPPNTDTQYF. The CDR3 nucleotides read TGCGCCAGCAGCCTTTTAGCCCCCCCTAACACAGATACGCAGTATTTT. The chain couples TRBV4-1 to TRBJ2-3; D ambiguous. The ends were cut back, 4 bases at V and 2 bases at J, with 16 bases in the middle. The germline V gene encodes CDR1 MGHRA and CDR2 YSYEKL. The CDR3 is 16 amino acids.